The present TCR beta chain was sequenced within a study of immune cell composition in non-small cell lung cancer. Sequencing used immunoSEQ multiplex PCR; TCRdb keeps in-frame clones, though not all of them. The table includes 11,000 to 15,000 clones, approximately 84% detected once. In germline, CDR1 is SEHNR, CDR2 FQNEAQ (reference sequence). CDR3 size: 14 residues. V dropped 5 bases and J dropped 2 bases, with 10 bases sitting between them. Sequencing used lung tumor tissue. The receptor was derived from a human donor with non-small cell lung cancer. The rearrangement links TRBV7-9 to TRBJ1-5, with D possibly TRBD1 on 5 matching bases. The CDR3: CASSHGTGNQPQHF. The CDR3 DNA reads TGTGCCAGCAGCCACGGGACGGGCAATCAGCCCCAGCATTTT.